This TCR beta chain emerged from a study of shared clonotypes between healthy human individuals (dated by TCRdb to the early 2020s). Regarding the research as a whole: The cohort comprised a couple of women and a few men aged 18 to 49 years. Per donor, three plates each were used for CD4 naive and CD4 memory, two for CD8 naive, and one for CD8 memory. The study deeply sequenced blood TCR repertoires of about 5 healthy adults to estimate repertoire size and the extent of clonotype sharing between individuals. To increase sequencing depth and limit assay-specific biases, TCR repertoire library preparation and sequencing were carried out by different laboratories using diverse techniques. Per donor, leukapheresis produced somewhere between about 0.94 and 10 billion PBMCs. Study-level results and caveats: Compared with non-shared clonotypes, clonotypes shared by all four sorted-subset donors had higher generation probabilities. Because the study included a small number of donors, the genetic and exposure-history diversity represented was limited. Across a handful of donors, about 4.5% of naive CD4, approximately 4% of naive CD8, around 2.1% of memory CD4, and 0.3% to 0.45% of memory CD8 clonotypes were shared. Incomplete sequencing was indicated by rarefaction of sorted-subset datasets, despite the large sequencing depth. Pairwise subsampling led to the expectation that sequencing depth would affect the degree of clonotype sharing among donors. Sampling was restricted to blood, and TCR repertoires in tissue are likely to differ from TCR repertoires in blood. Estimated clonotype richness was generally larger for naive than for memory subsets.

Using the deep immunoSEQ assay, multiplex PCR amplified TCR CDR3 regions from genomic DNA. Genomic DNA extracted from each cell subset was distributed evenly over all wells of several immunoSEQ 96-well plates, and each plate served as one replicate. Each replicate PCR for sorted subsets received approximately 220 ng genomic DNA, equal to about 29,000 T cell genomes. Purified libraries were measured with a Qubit 3.0 fluorometer, size-checked on a Bioanalyzer 2100, and measured again with the KAPA Library Quantification kit. Each immunoSEQ 96-well plate was sequenced on its own single-read 150-cycle Illumina NextSeq 550 flow cell. The authors processed their data as follows. The immunoSEQ output contained only junctional sequences without quality scores, so filtering could not match that applied to full-length reads. To assign V/J genes and CDR3, sequences were annotated against IMGT germline references using PyIR, a Python wrapper for IgBLAST v1.9. Reads with weak V/J assignments (E-value above 1e-6), missing CDR3, stop codons, out-of-frame junctions, or ambiguous translated residues were removed. V3J clonotypes were defined by identical inferred V gene, J gene, and CDR3 amino acid sequence. Percentage overlap between repertoires was computed as shared unique clonotypes divided by the size of the smaller repertoire. RTK rarefaction, the Chao1 estimator, and Recon v2.1 estimates of unobserved clonotypes were used to assess repertoire richness. OLGA was used to compute generation probabilities for all TCRbeta clonotypes that the gDNA method yielded from a few donors. TCRdb holds this immuneACCESS table with in-frame rearrangements only. Some clones are missing; in checked studies, unresolved V genes explain under half, and the rest has no known cause. V and J calls plus clone size are reproduced from that table; the DNA served to infer D and trimming. A total of a few million clones appear in this sample, 90% to 96% of them only once. In total, the top ten clones hold less than 0.15% of the sample.

The donors were healthy, HIV-negative adults with no recently reported acute infections or vaccinations. Every donor was a Caucasian adult living in Nashville, Tennessee, USA. CD4+ T cells were enriched by magnetic negative selection; naive cells were then positively selected on CD45RA, and the negative fraction formed the memory subset. Blood was obtained by leukapheresis, after which PBMCs were separated by Ficoll-Histopaque density gradient centrifugation and cryopreserved in liquid nitrogen vapor phase. Analytical flow cytometry was used to check the purity and quantity of each magnetically sorted T cell population. Each sorted fraction had its genomic DNA isolated and then quantified by UV absorbance on a Nanodrop 2000c. In the case of this clone: The specificity of this receptor is unknown. No clone much larger than this one lies a single base away; base qualities are absent.

The clonotype originates from a man younger than 35 in good health. Sequencing used naive CD4+ T cells sorted from blood. The cell subset or site label on this specimen signifies: CD45RA+ positively selected.

The nucleotide sequence is given as TGCGCCAGCAGCCCGTTGCTAGCGGGGCACACCGGGGAGCTGTTTTTT. It is translated as CASSPLLAGHTGELFF. This chain joins TRBV4-1 to TRBJ2-2, with 9 junctional bases fitting TRBD2. The V end gives up 4 bases and the J end 3 bases, leaving 6 bases in the junction not matched to a gene. The CDR3 measures 16 amino acids from cysteine to phenylalanine. Only the CDR3 portion is preserved as DNA: 48 bases, with reading frame beginning at the first base. CDR1 MGHRA and CDR2 YSYEKL are derived from the germline V gene.